This entry features one T cell receptor (beta chain) sequence. The CDR3 length is 13 residues. Per the germline V gene, CDR1 is SQVTM and CDR2 is ANQGSEA. V was clipped by 4 bases and J by 4 bases; unmatched bases: 4. TCRdb used MiXCR to reprocess the reads, holding one entry per CDR3 protein. Among a few hundred thousand distinct CDR3 sequences listed, roughly 29% were seen once. The record originates from a study of T cell repertoires in cytomegalovirus infection. For the study at large: Public TCR beta signatures indicated both CMV infection and matching HLA type.

The chain has TRBV29-1 and TRBJ2-7; 10 bases agree with TRBD2. Sequenced: PBMCs. The TCR was taken from a human donor in good health (CMV status not recorded). Some clones in this sample may be carry-over from other donors' samples. CDR3: CSVASGRTYEQYF. The CDR3 DNA follows: TGCAGCGTTGCTAGCGGGAGAACGTACGAGCAGTACTTC.